What follows are 8 T cell receptor beta chains derived from one specimen sequenced in a study of control samples from healthy donors and cancer patients. Here immunoSEQ multiplex PCR was the method, and the copy in TCRdb shows in-frame clones only, minus some. The table includes around 150,000 clones, roughly 94% detected once. Sequencing input: PBMCs. Receptors originate from a man aged 60 to 69 with colorectal cancer.

CDR3 sequence reads: CASSLEGDGGYGYTF. In DNA, the CDR3 is TGCGCCAGCAGCTTGGAAGGGGACGGGGGTTATGGCTACACCTTC. The chain combines TRBV5-1 with TRBJ1-2; tentatively, D is TRBD1 (5 bases). V was trimmed by 0 bases and J by 5 bases, leaving 14 bases between them. This CDR3 region has 15 residues. Germline-derived CDR1 and CDR2 are SGHRS and YFSETQ.

The J gene is TRBJ2-1, the V gene TRBV18, with D perhaps being TRBD1 or TRBD2 (5 bases each). Trimming pared 2 bases from V and 4 bases from J, leaving 18 bases between. From germline, CDR1 is KGHSH and CDR2 LQKENI. This CDR3 has 17 amino acids. The CDR3 sequence is CASSPTSGASDYNEQFF. CDR3 in DNA: TGTGCCAGCTCACCAACATCCGGGGCATCCGATTACAATGAGCAGTTCTTC.

The chain combines TRBV10-3 with TRBJ1-1; D is ambiguous. Germline V gives CDR1 ENHRY, CDR2 SYGVKD. Trimming stripped 2 bases from V and 4 bases from J, with 8 bases between. This CDR3 is 13 amino acids long. The CDR3 here is CAISEAPGTEAFF. The CDR3 DNA reads as TGTGCCATCAGTGAGGCGCCCGGCACTGAAGCTTTCTTT.

This clone was recorded only once. The chain is built from TRBV7-5 and TRBJ1-2. TRBV7-5 is a listed pseudogene. The CDR3 length is 14 residues. The CDR3 nucleotides read TGTGCCAGAAGCTCGGGCGACCCTGTCTATGGCTACACCTTC. It translates to CARSSGDPVYGYTF.

The chain combines TRBV2 with TRBJ2-2; 14 bases agree with TRBD2. The V gene's germline CDR1 is SNHLY and CDR2 FYNNEI. J gave up 5 bases and V 7 bases, and 6 bases lay outside the gene matches. There are 16 residues in the CDR3. CDR3 sequence (DNA): TGTGCCAGCATTTCGGGACTAGCGGGGGTAACCGGGGAGCTGTTTTTT. It specifies CASISGLAGVTGELFF.

The V and J genes are TRBV10-3 and TRBJ1-4, with 9 bases aligning to TRBD1. The V segment lost 4 bases and the J segment 6 bases; nucleotides outside the gene matches: 3. The CDR3 runs to 14 residues. CDR1 ENHRY and CDR2 SYGVKD come from the germline V gene. This CDR3 is CAISGQGDDEKLFF. The CDR3 DNA reads as TGTGCCATCAGTGGACAGGGGGATGATGAAAAACTGTTTTTT.

The chain employs TRBV5-6 and TRBJ2-7; the D gene is possibly TRBD1 (6 bases). V dropped 4 bases and J dropped 6 bases, with 8 bases sitting between them. Germline CDR1 SGHDT, CDR2 YYEEEE. The CDR3 is 11 residues long. CDR3 sequence: CASSRGGEQYF. CDR3 nucleotides: TGTGCCAGCAGCCGAGGGGGCGAGCAGTACTTC. The variable domain in full, with the rest retrieved from reference TRBV5-6 and TRBJ2-7, is DAGVTQSPTHLIKTRGQQVTLRCSPKSGHDTVSWYQQALGQGPQFIFQYYEEEERQRGNFPDRFSGHQFPNYSSELNVNALLLGDSALYLCASSRGGEQYFGPGTRLTVT.

V usage is TRBV28 and J usage is TRBJ1-2; D not resolved. Trimming took 6 bases from V and 8 from J, leaving 19 bases between them. Germline CDR1 is MDHEN and CDR2 is SYDVKM. This CDR3 contains 14 residues. CDR3 in amino acids: CASRKTTNPWGYTF. The CDR3 bases are TGTGCCAGCAGAAAAACAACTAACCCGTGGGGCTACACCTTC.